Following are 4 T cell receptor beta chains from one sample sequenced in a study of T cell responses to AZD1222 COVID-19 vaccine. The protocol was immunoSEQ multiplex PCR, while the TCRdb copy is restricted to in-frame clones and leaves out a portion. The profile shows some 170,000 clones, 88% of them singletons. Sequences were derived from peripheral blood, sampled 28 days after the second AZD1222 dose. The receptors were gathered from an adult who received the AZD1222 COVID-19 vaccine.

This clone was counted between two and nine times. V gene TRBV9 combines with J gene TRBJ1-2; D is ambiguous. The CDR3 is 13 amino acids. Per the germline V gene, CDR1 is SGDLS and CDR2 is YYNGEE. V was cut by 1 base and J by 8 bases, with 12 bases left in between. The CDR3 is CASSVTSSRGYTF. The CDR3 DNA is TGTGCCAGCAGCGTAACTTCCTCGCGGGGCTACACCTTC.

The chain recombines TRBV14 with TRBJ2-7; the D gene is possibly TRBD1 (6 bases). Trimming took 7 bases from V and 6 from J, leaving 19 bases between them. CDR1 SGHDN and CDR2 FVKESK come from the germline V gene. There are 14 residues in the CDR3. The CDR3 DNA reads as TGTGCCAGCACCCCCGGGACATCCCCACGCGAGCAGTACTTC. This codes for CASTPGTSPREQYF.

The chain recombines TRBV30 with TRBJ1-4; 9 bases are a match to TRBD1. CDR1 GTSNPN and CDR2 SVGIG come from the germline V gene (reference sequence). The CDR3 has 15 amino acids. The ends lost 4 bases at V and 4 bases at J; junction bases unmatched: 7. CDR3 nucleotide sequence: TGTGCCTGGACGGGACAGGGTAGGAGTAATGAAAAACTGTTTTTT. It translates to CAWTGQGRSNEKLFF.

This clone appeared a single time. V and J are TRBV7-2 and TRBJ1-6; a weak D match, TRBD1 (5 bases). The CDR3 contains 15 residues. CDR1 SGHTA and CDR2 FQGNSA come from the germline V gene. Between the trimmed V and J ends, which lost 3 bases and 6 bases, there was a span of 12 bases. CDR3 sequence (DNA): TGTGCCAGCAGCTTTCTGGGCCAGGGTAATTCACCCCTCCACTTT. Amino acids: CASSFLGQGNSPLHF.